These 15 T cell receptor beta chains came from one sample sequenced in a study of blood T cell repertoires in COVID-19. The method was immunoSEQ multiplex PCR; TCRdb's version includes in-frame clones alone and lacks a portion of them. This table holds about 92,000 clones, approximately 85% found once. The source material was peripheral blood. The origin of the receptors is a human donor in a cohort sampled during active COVID-19.

The table lists this clone with a few counts. CDR3 amino acids: CASSIGQGSGEQYF. DNA of the CDR3: TGCGCCAGCAGCATCGGACAGGGCTCGGGGGAGCAGTACTTC. The rearrangement joins TRBV5-1 to TRBJ2-7; 8 positions agree with TRBD1. The CDR3 is 14 amino acids. V lost 4 bases to trimming and J lost 7 bases; unmatched junction nucleotides: 10. Germline V gives CDR1 SGHRS, CDR2 YFSETQ.

A single count supports this clone. This chain uses TRBV4-3 with TRBJ1-2, with D possibly matching TRBD1 (5 bases). V was trimmed by 0 bases and J by 3 bases, leaving 8 bases between them. There are 14 residues in the CDR3. The V gene's germline CDR1 is LGHNA and CDR2 YSLEER. The CDR3 reads CASSQEPGYYGYTF. In DNA form, the CDR3 reads TGCGCCAGCAGCCAAGAACCAGGGTACTATGGCTACACCTTC.

The chain employs TRBV4-3 and TRBJ1-1; tentatively, D is TRBD1 (6 bases). This CDR3 has 13 amino acids. V lost 4 bases and J lost 6, with 12 bases in between. Germline values: CDR1 LGHNA, CDR2 YSLEER. In nucleotides, the CDR3 is TGCGCCAGCAGCCGAAGCAGGGGTTCTGAAGCTTTCTTT. Its translation is CASSRSRGSEAFF.

This chain joins TRBV4-2 and TRBJ1-5, with D tentatively TRBD1 (5 bases). V shed 0 bases and J shed 5 bases, with 11 bases lying between them. Germline CDR1 and CDR2: LGHNA and YNFKEQ. The CDR3 has 15 residues. The CDR3: CASSQDLAGHQPQHF. The CDR3 region has the DNA TGTGCCAGCAGCCAAGATCTGGCAGGGCATCAGCCCCAGCATTTT.

The chain links TRBV5-1 to TRBJ2-7; maybe TRBD2 (5 bases). The germline V gene has CDR1 SGHRS and CDR2 YFSETQ. The CDR3 is made up of 15 amino acids. Between the trimmed V and J ends, which lost 1 base and 4 bases, there was a span of 15 bases. CDR3 sequence (DNA): TGCGCCAGCAGCTTGAACGGGAAGGAGAGATACGAGCAGTACTTC. It codes for CASSLNGKERYEQYF. Using reference TRBV5-1 and TRBJ2-7 for the parts outside the CDR3, the full variable domain is KAGVTQTPRYLIKTRGQQVTLSCSPISGHRSVSWYQQTPGQGLQFLFEYFSETQRNKGNFPGRFSGRQFSNSRSEMNVSTLELGDSALYLCASSLNGKERYEQYFGPGTRLTVT.

The chain combines TRBV11-2 with TRBJ2-7; 10 bases fit TRBD2. Germline V CDR1 and CDR2: SGHAT, FQNNGV. The length of the CDR3 is 16 residues. Germline trimming cut 0 bases from V and 3 bases from J; bases unmatched to any gene: 5. CDR3 sequence (DNA): TGTGCCAGCAGCTTAGAAGGAGCGGGAGGGGTCTACGAGCAGTACTTC. It codes for CASSLEGAGGVYEQYF.

The chain has TRBV4-3 and TRBJ2-3, with D tentatively TRBD2 (5 bases). The CDR3 contains 14 residues. Germline assignment: CDR1 LGHNA and CDR2 YSLEER. V was clipped by 3 bases and J by 8 bases, with 15 bases between them. The CDR3: CASSHAEGVGTQYF. As DNA, the CDR3 is TGCGCCAGCAGCCACGCAGAGGGTGTTGGTACGCAGTATTTT.

The chain is built from TRBV7-2 and TRBJ2-2, with TRBD1 matching 9 bases. The CDR3 sequence is 16 residues long. The germline gives CDR1 SGHTA, CDR2 FQGNSA. The J segment lost 8 bases and the V segment lost 0 bases, leaving 7 bases of the junction unmatched. CDR3 nucleotide sequence: TGTGCCAGCAGCTTAGCGGGGACAGGGTCTATGGGGGAGCTGTTTTTT. Translating gives CASSLAGTGSMGELFF.

The chain employs TRBV4-2 and TRBJ1-5; perhaps TRBD1 as D (5 bases). In germline, CDR1 is LGHNA, CDR2 YNFKEQ. Trimming left V 4 bases short and J 7 bases short, with 17 bases between. The CDR3 covers 15 residues. CDR3 bases: TGTGCCAGCAGCCCTCGAGCCAGGGTGTCCCAGCCCCAGCATTTT. This encodes CASSPRARVSQPQHF.

The gene calls are TRBV3-1 (or the pseudogene TRBV3-2) and TRBJ2-5, with D perhaps TRBD2 (6 bases). CDR1 and CDR2 (germline): LGHDT, YNNKEL (reference sequence). This CDR3 spans 13 amino acids. V lost 3 bases and J 4 bases, leaving 9 bases between the germline ends. CDR3 residues: CASSQLEGETQYF. CDR3 nucleotide sequence: TGTGCCAGCAGCCAGCTGGAGGGAGAGACCCAGTACTTC.

This clone came up once. V usage is TRBV19 and J usage is TRBJ2-1, with 9 bases fitting TRBD2. The germline V gene encodes CDR1 LNHDA and CDR2 SQIVND (reference sequence). The CDR3 covers 15 residues. After removal of 1 base from V and 9 bases from J, the junction contained 7 bases not matched to a gene. The CDR3 DNA follows: TGTGCCAGTAGTATAGCGACTAGCGGTTATGGTGAGCAGTTCTTC. It encodes CASSIATSGYGEQFF.

The gene calls are TRBV28 and TRBJ1-1, with TRBD1 matching 8 bases. The CDR3 is made up of 17 amino acids. With 4 bases clipped from V and 5 bases from J, the junction kept 15 bases outside the gene matches. Germline V lookup: CDR1 MDHEN, CDR2 SYDVKM. The chain's CDR3 is CASSSLSGGGLRTEAFF. The CDR3 coding sequence is TGTGCCAGCAGTTCGTTATCAGGGGGCGGTTTGCGGACTGAAGCTTTCTTT.

The V gene is TRBV28, the J gene TRBJ2-6; D is possibly TRBD2 (7 bases). V was trimmed by 2 bases and J by 0 bases, leaving 23 bases between them. The CDR3 is made up of 21 amino acids. Germline V gene sequence: CDR1 MDHEN, CDR2 SYDVKM. The CDR3 DNA is TGTGCCAGCAGTTTAGCGGGAGTGGGGGCCAAACCAAGCTCTGGGGCCAACGTCCTGACTTTC. Encoded protein: CASSLAGVGAKPSSGANVLTF.

Concerning this clone itself: A junction end diverges from the germline sequence, so it may reflect a read error. The rearrangement joins TRBV7-7 to TRBJ2-5; 11 bases agree with TRBD1. Germline V gives CDR1 SSHAT, CDR2 FNYEAQ (reference sequence). CDR3 length equals 16 residues. CDR3 loop: CASSSKGQGVQETQYF. The CDR3 DNA sequence: TGTGCTAGCAGCTCGAAGGGACAGGGGGTCCAAGAGACCCAGTACTTC.

The V gene is TRBV5-4, the J gene TRBJ1-1, with 7 positions matching TRBD1. J gave up 0 bases and V 1 base, and 12 bases lay outside the gene matches. The CDR3 loop spans 18 amino acids. CDR1 and CDR2 from the germline V gene are SGHNT and YYREEE (reference sequence). The CDR3 bases are TGTGCCAGCAGCTTGTCGGTTAGACAGGGTGAGATGAACACTGAAGCTTTCTTT. Its translation: CASSLSVRQGEMNTEAFF.